Included here is one T cell receptor beta chain sequence, with context. Its antigen is not identified. These data originate in a study of neurological immune-mediated disorders. Trimming removed 7 bases from V and 11 bases from J; junction bases left unmatched: 6. This CDR3 has 11 amino acids. TCRdb independently ran MiXCR on the 5' RACE reads; one entry per CDR3 protein. The data show around 46,000 distinct CDR3 sequences, about a quarter seen once. Overall study findings and caveats: Subjects shared no identical expanded-clone CDR3 amino acid sequences, suggesting private TCR-beta repertoires in all groups.

The sequencing input was PBMCs. This chain uses TRBV12-3 or TRBV12-4 with TRBJ1-1; 8 bases match TRBD1. The TCR originated in a woman between 65 and 79 years old in good health. The CDR3 reads CASNPGTGAFF. CDR3 sequence (DNA): TGTGCCAGCAACCCCGGGACAGGTGCTTTCTTT.